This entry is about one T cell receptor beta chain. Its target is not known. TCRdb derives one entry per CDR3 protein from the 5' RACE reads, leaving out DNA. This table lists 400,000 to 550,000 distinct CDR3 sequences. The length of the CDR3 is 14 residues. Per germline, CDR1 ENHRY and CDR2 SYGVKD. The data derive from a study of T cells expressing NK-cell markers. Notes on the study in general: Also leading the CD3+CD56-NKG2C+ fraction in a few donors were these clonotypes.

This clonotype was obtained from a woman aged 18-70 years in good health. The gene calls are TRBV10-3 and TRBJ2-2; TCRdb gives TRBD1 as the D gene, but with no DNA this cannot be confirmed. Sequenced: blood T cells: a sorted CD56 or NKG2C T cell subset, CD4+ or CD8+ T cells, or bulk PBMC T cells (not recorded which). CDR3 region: CAIRGTTNTGELFF.